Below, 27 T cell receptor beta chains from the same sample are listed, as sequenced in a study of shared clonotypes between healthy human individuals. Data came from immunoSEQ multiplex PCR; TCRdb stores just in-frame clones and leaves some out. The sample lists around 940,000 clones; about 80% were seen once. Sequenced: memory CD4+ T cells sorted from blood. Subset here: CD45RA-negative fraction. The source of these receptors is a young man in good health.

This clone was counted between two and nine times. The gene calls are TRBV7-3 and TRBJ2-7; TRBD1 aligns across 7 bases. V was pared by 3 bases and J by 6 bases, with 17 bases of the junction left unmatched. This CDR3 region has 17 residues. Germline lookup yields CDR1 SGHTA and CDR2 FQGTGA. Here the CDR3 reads CASSFAGTAAPLSEQYF. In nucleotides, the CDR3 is TGTGCCAGCAGCTTCGCTGGGACAGCGGCCCCTCTCAGCGAGCAGTACTTC.

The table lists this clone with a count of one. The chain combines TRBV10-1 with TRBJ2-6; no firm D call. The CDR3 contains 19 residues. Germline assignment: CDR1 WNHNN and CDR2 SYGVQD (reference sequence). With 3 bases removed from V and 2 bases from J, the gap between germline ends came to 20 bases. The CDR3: CASSDSPVQKAPGANVLTF. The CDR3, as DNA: TGCGCCAGCAGTGACTCTCCTGTTCAAAAGGCCCCTGGGGCCAACGTCCTGACTTTC.

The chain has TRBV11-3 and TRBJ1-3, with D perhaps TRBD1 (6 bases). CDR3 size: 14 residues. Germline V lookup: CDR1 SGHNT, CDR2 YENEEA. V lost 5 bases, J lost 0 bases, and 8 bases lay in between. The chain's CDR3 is CASSDRTSGNTIYF. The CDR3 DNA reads TGTGCCAGCAGCGACAGGACCTCTGGAAACACCATATATTTT.

CDR3 nucleotide sequence: TGCGCCAGCAGAGTCGGGGTTAGCTCCTACAATGAGCAGTTCTTC. This translates into CASRVGVSSYNEQFF. The rearrangement uses TRBV5-1 and TRBJ2-1; tentatively, D is TRBD2 (5 bases). The CDR3 has 15 residues. Trimming removed 5 bases from V and 0 bases from J, with 12 bases in between. Germline CDR1 and CDR2: SGHRS and YFSETQ.

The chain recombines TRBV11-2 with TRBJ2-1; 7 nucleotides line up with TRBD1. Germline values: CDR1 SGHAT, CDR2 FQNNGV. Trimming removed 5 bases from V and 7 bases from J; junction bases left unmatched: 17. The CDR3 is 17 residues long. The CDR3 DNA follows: TGTGCCAGCAGCATAGGGGGCTCGGGATTAGCCGGGAATGAGCAGTTCTTC. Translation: CASSIGGSGLAGNEQFF.

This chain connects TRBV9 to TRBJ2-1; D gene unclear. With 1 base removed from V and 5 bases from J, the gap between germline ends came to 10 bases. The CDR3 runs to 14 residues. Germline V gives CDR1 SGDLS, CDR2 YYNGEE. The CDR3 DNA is TGTGCCAGCAGCGTAACGGGCAGTAACAATGAGCAGTTCTTC. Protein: CASSVTGSNNEQFF.

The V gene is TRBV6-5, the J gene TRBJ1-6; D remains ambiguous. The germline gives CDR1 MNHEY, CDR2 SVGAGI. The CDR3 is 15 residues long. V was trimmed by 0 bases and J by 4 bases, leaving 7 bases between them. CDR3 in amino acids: CASSYSRDYNSPLHF. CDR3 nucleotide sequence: TGTGCCAGCAGTTACTCGCGGGATTATAATTCACCCCTCCACTTT.

CDR3 in amino acids: CASTLGGGRSTEAFF. CDR3 bases: TGTGCCAGCACTCTGGGCGGGGGGAGGTCCACTGAAGCTTTCTTT. V and J are TRBV28 and TRBJ1-1, with D possibly being TRBD1 (5 bases). V dropped 7 bases and J dropped 4 bases, with 19 bases sitting between them. Germline CDR1 is MDHEN and CDR2 is SYDVKM. The CDR3 has 15 residues.

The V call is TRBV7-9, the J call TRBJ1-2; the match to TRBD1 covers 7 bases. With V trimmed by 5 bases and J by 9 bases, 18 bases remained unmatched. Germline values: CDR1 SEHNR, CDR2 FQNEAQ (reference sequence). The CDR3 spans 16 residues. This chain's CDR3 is CASSHPSQGVGYSYTF. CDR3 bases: TGTGCCAGCAGCCATCCCTCCCAGGGGGTAGGGTATAGCTACACCTTC.

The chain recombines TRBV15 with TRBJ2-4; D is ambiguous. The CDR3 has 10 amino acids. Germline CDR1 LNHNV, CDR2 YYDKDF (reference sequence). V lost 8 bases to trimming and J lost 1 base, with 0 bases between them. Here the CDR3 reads CATAKNIQYF. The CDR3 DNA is TGTGCCACCGCCAAAAACATTCAGTACTTC.

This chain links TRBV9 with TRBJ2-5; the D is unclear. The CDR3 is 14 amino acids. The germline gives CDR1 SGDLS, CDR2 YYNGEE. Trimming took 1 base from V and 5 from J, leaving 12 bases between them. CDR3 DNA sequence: TGTGCCAGCAGCGTATCTGACCACCCGGAGACCCAGTACTTC. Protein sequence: CASSVSDHPETQYF.

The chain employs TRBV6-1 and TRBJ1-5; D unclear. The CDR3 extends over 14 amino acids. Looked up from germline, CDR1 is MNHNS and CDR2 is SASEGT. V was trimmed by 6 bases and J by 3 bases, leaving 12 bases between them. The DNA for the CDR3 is TGTGCCAGCAGCTACGAACTTTTCAATCAGCCCCAGCATTTT. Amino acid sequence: CASSYELFNQPQHF.

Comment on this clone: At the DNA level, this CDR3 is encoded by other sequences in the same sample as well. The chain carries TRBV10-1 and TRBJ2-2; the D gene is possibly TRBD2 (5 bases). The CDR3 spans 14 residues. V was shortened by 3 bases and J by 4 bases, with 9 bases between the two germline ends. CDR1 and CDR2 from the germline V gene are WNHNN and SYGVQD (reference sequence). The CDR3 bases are TGCGCCAGCAGTGAAAGCGGTCGCACCGGGGAGCTGTTTTTT. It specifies CASSESGRTGELFF.

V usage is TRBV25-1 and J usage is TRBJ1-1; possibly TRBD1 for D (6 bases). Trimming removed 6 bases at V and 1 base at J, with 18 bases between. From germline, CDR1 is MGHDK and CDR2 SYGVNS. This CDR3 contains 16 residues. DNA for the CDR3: TGTGCCAGCAGACGCGGCGAGGGCAGGGGGAACACTGAAGCTTTCTTT. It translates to CASRRGEGRGNTEAFF.

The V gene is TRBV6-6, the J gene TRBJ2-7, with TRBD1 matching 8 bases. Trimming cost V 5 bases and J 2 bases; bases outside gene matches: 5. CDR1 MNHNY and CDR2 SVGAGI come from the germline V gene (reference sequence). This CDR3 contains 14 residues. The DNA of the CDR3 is TGTGCCAGCAGTAAAGACAGGGGACCCTACGAGCAGTACTTC. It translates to CASSKDRGPYEQYF.

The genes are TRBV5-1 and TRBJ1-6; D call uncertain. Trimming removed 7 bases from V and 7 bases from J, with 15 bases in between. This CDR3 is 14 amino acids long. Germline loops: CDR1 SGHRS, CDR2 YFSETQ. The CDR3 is CASCREWENSPLHF. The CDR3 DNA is TGCGCCAGCTGCCGAGAATGGGAGAATTCACCCCTCCACTTT.

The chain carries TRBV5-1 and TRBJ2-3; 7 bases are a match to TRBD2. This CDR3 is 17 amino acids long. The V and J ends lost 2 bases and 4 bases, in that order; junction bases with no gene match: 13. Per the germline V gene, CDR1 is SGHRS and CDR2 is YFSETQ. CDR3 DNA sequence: TGCGCCAGCAGCTTCCAGAAGCGGGAAAAGCAGTCAGATACGCAGTATTTT. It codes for CASSFQKREKQSDTQYF.

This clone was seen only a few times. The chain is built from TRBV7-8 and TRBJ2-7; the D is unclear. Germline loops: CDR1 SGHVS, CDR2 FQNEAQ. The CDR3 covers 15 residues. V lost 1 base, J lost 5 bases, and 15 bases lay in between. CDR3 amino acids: CASSLVGASYHEQYF. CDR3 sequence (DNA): TGTGCCAGCAGCTTAGTGGGTGCCAGCTACCACGAGCAGTACTTC.

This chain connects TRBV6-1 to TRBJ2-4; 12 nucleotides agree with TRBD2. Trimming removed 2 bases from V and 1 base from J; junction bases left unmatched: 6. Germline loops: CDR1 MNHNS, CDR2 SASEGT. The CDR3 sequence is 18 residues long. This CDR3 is CASSETSGGYGAKNIQYF. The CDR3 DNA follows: TGTGCCAGCAGTGAAACTAGCGGGGGGTACGGGGCCAAAAACATTCAGTACTTC.

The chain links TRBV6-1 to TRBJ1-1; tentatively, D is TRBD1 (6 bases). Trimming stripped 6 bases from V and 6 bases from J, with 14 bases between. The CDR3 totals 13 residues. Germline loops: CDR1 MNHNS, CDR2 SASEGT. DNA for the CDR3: TGTGCCAGCAGCCTCCTAGGGACATCTGAAGCTTTCTTT. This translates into CASSLLGTSEAFF.

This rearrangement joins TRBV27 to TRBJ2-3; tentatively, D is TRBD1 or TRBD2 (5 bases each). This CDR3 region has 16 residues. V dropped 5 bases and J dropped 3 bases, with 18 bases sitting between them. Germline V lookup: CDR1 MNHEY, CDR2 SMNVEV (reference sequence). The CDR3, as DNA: TGTGCCAGCAGTCCTAAGCCGGGACGGATGACAGATACGCAGTATTTT. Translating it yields CASSPKPGRMTDTQYF.

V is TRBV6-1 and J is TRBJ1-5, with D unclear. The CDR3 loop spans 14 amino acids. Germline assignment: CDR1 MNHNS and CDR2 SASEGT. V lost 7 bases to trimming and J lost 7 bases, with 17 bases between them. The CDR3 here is CASKARNPGQPQHF. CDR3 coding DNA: TGTGCCAGCAAGGCAAGAAACCCGGGCCAGCCCCAGCATTTT.

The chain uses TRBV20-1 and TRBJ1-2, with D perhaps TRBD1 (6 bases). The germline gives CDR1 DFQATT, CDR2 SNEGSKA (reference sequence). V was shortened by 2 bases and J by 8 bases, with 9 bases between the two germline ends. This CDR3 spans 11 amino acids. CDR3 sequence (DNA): TGCAGTGCTAGAAACAGGGAAGGCTACACCTTC. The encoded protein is CSARNREGYTF.

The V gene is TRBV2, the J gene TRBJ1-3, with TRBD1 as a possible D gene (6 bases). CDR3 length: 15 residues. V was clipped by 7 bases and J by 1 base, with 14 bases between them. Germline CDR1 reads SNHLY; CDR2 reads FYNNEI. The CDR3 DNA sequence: TGTGCCAGCACCTACGCCGGGACATCTGGAAACACCATATATTTT. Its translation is CASTYAGTSGNTIYF.

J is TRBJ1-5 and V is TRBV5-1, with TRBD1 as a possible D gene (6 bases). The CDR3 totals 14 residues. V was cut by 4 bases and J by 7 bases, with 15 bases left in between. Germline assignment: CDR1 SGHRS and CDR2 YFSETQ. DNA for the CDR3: TGCGCCAGCAGCCCCGGGCCAGGGGACCAGCCCCAGCATTTT. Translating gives CASSPGPGDQPQHF.

The chain's CDR3 is CASSVAHSGGQETQYF. CDR3 sequence (DNA): TGTGCCAGCAGCGTAGCTCATAGCGGGGGTCAAGAGACCCAGTACTTC. The rearrangement links TRBV9 to TRBJ2-5; 9 nucleotides line up with TRBD2. The CDR3 has 16 residues. Germline V gene lookup returns CDR1 SGDLS and CDR2 YYNGEE. V shed 0 bases, J shed 2 bases, and the junction held 5 bases outside the gene matches.

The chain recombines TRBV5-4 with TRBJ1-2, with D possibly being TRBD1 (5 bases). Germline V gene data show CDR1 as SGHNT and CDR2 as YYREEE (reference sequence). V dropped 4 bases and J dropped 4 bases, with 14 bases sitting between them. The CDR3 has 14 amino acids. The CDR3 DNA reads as TGTGCCAGCAGCAGGGACCCGGAAGGCTATGGCTACACCTTC. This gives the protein CASSRDPEGYGYTF. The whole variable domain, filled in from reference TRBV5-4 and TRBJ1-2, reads ETGVTQSPTHLIKTRGQQVTLRCSSQSGHNTVSWYQQALGQGPQFIFQYYREEENGRGNFPPRFSGLQFPNYSSELNVNALELDDSALYLCASSRDPEGYGYTFGSGTRLTVV.